The 14 T cell receptor beta chains presented below share a single source sample, sequenced in a study of blood T cell repertoires in COVID-19. Some clones are missing from TCRdb's copy, which holds only in-frame ones; the method was immunoSEQ multiplex PCR. The sample lists tens of thousands of clones, roughly four fifths occurring once. Sequencing was carried out using peripheral blood. These receptors were obtained from a man between 50 and 59 years old with active or convalescent COVID-19.

The chain recombines TRBV5-1 with TRBJ1-1; a possible D gene is TRBD1 (6 bases). Trimming cost V 3 bases and J 6 bases, with 15 bases left between them. Germline V CDR1 and CDR2: SGHRS, YFSETQ. The CDR3 is 14 amino acids. The CDR3, as DNA: TGCGCCAGCAGCTCCCGACAGGCCTTCGCTGAAGCTTTCTTT. It translates to CASSSRQAFAEAFF.

This chain links TRBV3-1 (or the pseudogene TRBV3-2) with TRBJ2-2, with 14 positions matching TRBD2. The germline CDR1 and CDR2 sequences are LGHDT and YNNKEL (reference sequence). The J segment lost 6 bases and the V segment lost 1 base, leaving 19 bases of the junction unmatched. CDR3 length: 22 residues. The CDR3 reads CASSQGGFFRLAGGRGAGELFF. The CDR3, as DNA: TGTGCCAGCAGCCAAGGCGGGTTTTTCCGACTAGCGGGGGGGCGAGGCGCCGGGGAGCTGTTTTTT.

The CDR3 is CASSLYFLRQGRNQPQHF. As DNA, the CDR3 is TGTGCCAGCAGCCTATATTTCCTTCGACAGGGGCGGAATCAGCCCCAGCATTTT. This sequence joins TRBV28 and TRBJ1-5; 8 positions agree with TRBD1. This CDR3 is 18 amino acids long. Germline CDR1 is MDHEN and CDR2 is SYDVKM. V trimming: 6 bases; J trimming: 4 bases; junction bases outside the gene matches: 17.

The J gene is TRBJ1-3, the V gene TRBV15; TRBD1 might be the D (6 bases). This CDR3 has 14 residues. Germline CDR1 is LNHNV and CDR2 is YYDKDF (reference sequence). V was pared by 0 bases and J by 3 bases, with 6 bases between. CDR3 region: CATSRDRGGNTIYF. CDR3 DNA: TGTGCCACCAGCAGAGACAGGGGTGGAAACACCATATATTTT.

The V call is TRBV1, the J call TRBJ1-3; the table names TRBD1, a call not compared with the DNA. TRBV1 is deemed a pseudogene. This CDR3 has 14 residues. The CDR3 spells CTSSQDRGGNTIYF. In nucleotides, the CDR3 is TGCACCAGCAGCCAGGACAGGGGTGGAAACACCATATATTTT.

V usage is TRBV24-1 and J usage is TRBJ1-5; TRBD1 agrees at 7 bases. Germline-derived CDR1 and CDR2 are KGHDR and SFDVKD. V was pared by 4 bases and J by 6 bases, with 8 bases of the junction left unmatched. The CDR3 sequence is 15 residues long. CDR3 sequence (DNA): TGTGCCACCAGTGAGTTCACAGGGGTCGGTCAGCCCCAGCATTTT. Its translation is CATSEFTGVGQPQHF.

The rearrangement uses TRBV18 and TRBJ1-1, with a weak D call TRBD1 (5 bases). CDR3 size: 13 residues. With 9 bases removed from V and 1 base from J, the gap between germline ends came to 12 bases. Germline-derived CDR1 and CDR2 are KGHSH and LQKENI. CDR3 sequence: CASVEQENTEAFF. The CDR3 coding sequence is TGTGCCAGTGTCGAACAGGAGAACACTGAAGCTTTCTTT.

The CDR3 loop reads CASSSPQGQPQHF. The DNA of the CDR3 is TGTGCCAGCAGTTCACCACAGGGCCAGCCCCAGCATTTT. This sequence joins TRBV28 and TRBJ1-5; D perhaps matches TRBD1 (6 bases). Trimming pared 4 bases from V and 7 bases from J, leaving 11 bases between. The CDR3 runs to 13 residues. The germline CDR1 and CDR2 sequences are MDHEN and SYDVKM.

The chain couples TRBV6-5 to TRBJ1-5; a weak D match, TRBD1 (6 bases). Germline CDR1 reads MNHEY; CDR2 reads SVGAGI. The CDR3 runs to 14 residues. The V end was cut by 6 bases, the J end by 0 bases, with 9 bases between. The CDR3 reads CASSRTASNQPQHF. DNA of the CDR3: TGTGCCAGCAGCAGGACAGCTAGCAATCAGCCCCAGCATTTT.

The V and J genes are TRBV5-1 and TRBJ1-1; D might be TRBD1 (6 bases). The CDR3 extends over 14 amino acids. CDR1 and CDR2 from the germline V gene are SGHRS and YFSETQ. Trimming took off 0 bases at V and 11 bases at J, with 17 bases between the two ends. The CDR3 reads CASSLDPTGLVAFF. The CDR3 DNA is TGCGCCAGCAGCTTGGATCCGACAGGTTTAGTGGCTTTCTTT.

This rearrangement joins TRBV6-5 to TRBJ2-2; D perhaps matches TRBD2 (6 bases). This CDR3 has 15 residues. Looked up from germline, CDR1 is MNHEY and CDR2 is SVGAGI. V was pared by 4 bases and J by 1 base, with 10 bases between. The CDR3, as DNA: TGTGCCAGCAGTTTGGGGGGTGGGAACACCGGGGAGCTGTTTTTT. Residues: CASSLGGGNTGELFF.

For the CDR3, the DNA is TGTGCCAGCAGCTTACTTCCCCTAGCGGGGGGTCCAGATACGCAGTATTTT. Its protein is CASSLLPLAGGPDTQYF. This chain connects TRBV7-9 to TRBJ2-3; 11 positions agree with TRBD2. The CDR3 is made up of 17 amino acids. Per germline, CDR1 SEHNR and CDR2 FQNEAQ (reference sequence). V dropped 2 bases and J dropped 4; count of bases not matched to a gene: 8.

The chain combines TRBV5-6 with TRBJ2-5; a weak D match, TRBD2 (6 bases). Looked up from germline, CDR1 is SGHDT and CDR2 is YYEEEE. Trimming left V 3 bases short and J 1 base short, with 16 bases between. This CDR3 region has 16 residues. In DNA form, the CDR3 reads TGTGCCAGCAGCTCTCAGGGACTGCCCCCCCAAGAGACCCAGTACTTC. Protein product: CASSSQGLPPQETQYF.

V is TRBV6-5 and J is TRBJ2-1; the D gene is possibly TRBD1 (6 bases). Germline V gene data show CDR1 as MNHEY and CDR2 as SVGAGI. Trimming left V 2 bases short and J 9 bases short, with 20 bases between. CDR3 size: 16 residues. CDR3 sequence (DNA): TGTGCCAGCAGTTACGGTGGGGCAGGGGTAACTCGTGAGCAGTTCTTC. Amino acid sequence: CASSYGGAGVTREQFF.